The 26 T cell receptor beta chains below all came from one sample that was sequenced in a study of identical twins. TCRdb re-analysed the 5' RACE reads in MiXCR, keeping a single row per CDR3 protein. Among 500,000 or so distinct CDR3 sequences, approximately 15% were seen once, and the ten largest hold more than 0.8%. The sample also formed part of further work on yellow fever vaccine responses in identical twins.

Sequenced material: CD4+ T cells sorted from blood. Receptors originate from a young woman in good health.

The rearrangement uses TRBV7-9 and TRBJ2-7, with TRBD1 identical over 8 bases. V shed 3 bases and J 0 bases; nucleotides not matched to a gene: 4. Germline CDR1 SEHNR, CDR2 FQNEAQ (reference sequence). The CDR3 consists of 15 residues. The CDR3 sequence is CASSFRQGNSYEQYF. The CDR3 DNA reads TGTGCCAGCAGCTTCCGACAGGGGAACTCCTACGAGCAGTACTTC.

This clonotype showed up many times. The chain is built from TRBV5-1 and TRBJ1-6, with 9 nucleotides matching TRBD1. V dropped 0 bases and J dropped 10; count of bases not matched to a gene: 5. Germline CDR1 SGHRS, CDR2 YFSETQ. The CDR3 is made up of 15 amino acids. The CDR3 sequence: CASSLEGQGNSPLHF. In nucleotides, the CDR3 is TGCGCCAGCAGCTTGGAGGGACAGGGAAACTCACCCCTCCACTTT.

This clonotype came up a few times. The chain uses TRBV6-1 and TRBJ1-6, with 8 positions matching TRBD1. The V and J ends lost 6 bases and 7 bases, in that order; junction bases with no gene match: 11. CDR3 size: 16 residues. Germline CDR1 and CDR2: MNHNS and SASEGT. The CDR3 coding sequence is TGTGCCAGCAGCCGAACTACCGGGACAGGCAATTCACCCCTCCACTTT. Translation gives CASSRTTGTGNSPLHF.

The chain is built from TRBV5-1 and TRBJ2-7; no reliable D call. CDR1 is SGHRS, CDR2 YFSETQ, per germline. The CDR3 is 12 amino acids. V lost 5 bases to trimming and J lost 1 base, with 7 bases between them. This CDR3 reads CASRLNSYEQYF. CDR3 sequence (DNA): TGCGCCAGCAGACTCAATTCCTACGAGCAGTACTTC. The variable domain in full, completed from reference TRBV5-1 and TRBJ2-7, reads KAGVTQTPRYLIKTRGQQVTLSCSPISGHRSVSWYQQTPGQGLQFLFEYFSETQRNKGNFPGRFSGRQFSNSRSEMNVSTLELGDSALYLCASRLNSYEQYFGPGTRLTVT.

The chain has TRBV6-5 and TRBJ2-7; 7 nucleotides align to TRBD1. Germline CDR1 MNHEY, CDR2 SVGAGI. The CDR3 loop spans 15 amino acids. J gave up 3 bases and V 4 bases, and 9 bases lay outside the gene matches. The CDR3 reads CASSFNRGLFYEQYF. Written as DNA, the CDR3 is TGTGCCAGCAGTTTCAACAGGGGCCTCTTCTACGAGCAGTACTTC.

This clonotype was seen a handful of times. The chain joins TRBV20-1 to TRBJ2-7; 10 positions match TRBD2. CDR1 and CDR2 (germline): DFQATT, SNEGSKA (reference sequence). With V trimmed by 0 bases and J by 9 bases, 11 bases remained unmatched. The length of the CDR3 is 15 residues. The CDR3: CSARDGASGGLWQYF. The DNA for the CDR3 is TGCAGTGCTAGAGATGGGGCTAGCGGGGGCTTGTGGCAGTACTTC.

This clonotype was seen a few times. CDR3 coding DNA: TGCAGTGCTAGGACTGGCAGGGGGCTTGGCTACACCTTC. It encodes CSARTGRGLGYTF. The V gene is TRBV20-1, the J gene TRBJ1-2, with 8 positions matching TRBD1. The CDR3 sequence is 13 residues long. V was pared by 3 bases and J by 7 bases, with 7 bases of the junction left unmatched. In germline, CDR1 is DFQATT, CDR2 SNEGSKA (reference sequence).

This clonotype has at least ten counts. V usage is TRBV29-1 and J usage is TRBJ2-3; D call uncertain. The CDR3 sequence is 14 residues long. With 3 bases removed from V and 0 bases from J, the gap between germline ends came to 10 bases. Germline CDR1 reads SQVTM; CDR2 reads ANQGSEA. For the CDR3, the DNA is TGCAGCGTTGATGGCCTTCACAGCACAGATACGCAGTATTTT. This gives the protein CSVDGLHSTDTQYF.

In DNA form, the CDR3 reads TGTGCCAGCAGCTTCTTGGACGACACTGAAGCTTTCTTT. Translation: CASSFLDDTEAFF. This sequence joins TRBV12-3 or TRBV12-4 and TRBJ1-1; D ambiguous. CDR3 length: 13 residues. Trimming shortened V by 6 bases and J by 3 bases, and 11 bases separated the two germline ends.

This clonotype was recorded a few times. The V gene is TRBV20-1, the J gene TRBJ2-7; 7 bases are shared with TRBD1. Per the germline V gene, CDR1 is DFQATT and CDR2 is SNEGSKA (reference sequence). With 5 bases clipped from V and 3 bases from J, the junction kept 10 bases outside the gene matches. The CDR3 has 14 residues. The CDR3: CSARRPGQYYEQYF. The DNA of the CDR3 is TGCAGTGCTCGACGTCCGGGACAGTACTACGAGCAGTACTTC.

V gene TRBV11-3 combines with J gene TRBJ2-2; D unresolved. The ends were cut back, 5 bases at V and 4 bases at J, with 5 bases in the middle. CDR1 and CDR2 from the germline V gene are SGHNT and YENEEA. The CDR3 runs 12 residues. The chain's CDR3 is CASSETTGELFF. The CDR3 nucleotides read TGTGCCAGCAGCGAAACCACCGGGGAGCTGTTTTTT.

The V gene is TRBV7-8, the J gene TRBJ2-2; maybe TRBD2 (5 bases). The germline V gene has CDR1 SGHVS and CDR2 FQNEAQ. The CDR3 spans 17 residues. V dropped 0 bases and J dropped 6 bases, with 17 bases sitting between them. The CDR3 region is CASSLAHTRTHPGELFF. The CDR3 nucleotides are TGTGCCAGCAGCTTAGCGCATACCCGGACTCACCCCGGGGAGCTGTTTTTT.

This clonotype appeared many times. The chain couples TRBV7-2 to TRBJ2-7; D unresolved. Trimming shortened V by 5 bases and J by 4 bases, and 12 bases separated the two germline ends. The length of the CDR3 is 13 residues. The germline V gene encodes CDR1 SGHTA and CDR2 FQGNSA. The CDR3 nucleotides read TGTGCCAGCAGCGTAAACACCGGATACGAGCAGTACTTC. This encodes CASSVNTGYEQYF.

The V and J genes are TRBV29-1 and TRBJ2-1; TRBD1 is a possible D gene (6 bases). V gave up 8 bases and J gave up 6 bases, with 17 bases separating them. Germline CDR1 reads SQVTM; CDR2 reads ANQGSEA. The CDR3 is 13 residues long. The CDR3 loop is CSFIGQNLNEQFF. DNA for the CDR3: TGCAGCTTTATTGGACAGAATCTCAATGAGCAGTTCTTC.

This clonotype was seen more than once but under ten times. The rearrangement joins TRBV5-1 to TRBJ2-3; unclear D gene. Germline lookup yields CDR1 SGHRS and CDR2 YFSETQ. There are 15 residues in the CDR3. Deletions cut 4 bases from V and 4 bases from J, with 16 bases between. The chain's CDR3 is CASSHRPSEPDTQYF. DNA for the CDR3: TGCGCCAGCAGCCATCGGCCCTCCGAGCCAGATACGCAGTATTTT. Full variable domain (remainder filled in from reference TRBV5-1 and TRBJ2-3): KAGVTQTPRYLIKTRGQQVTLSCSPISGHRSVSWYQQTPGQGLQFLFEYFSETQRNKGNFPGRFSGRQFSNSRSEMNVSTLELGDSALYLCASSHRPSEPDTQYFGPGTRLTVL.

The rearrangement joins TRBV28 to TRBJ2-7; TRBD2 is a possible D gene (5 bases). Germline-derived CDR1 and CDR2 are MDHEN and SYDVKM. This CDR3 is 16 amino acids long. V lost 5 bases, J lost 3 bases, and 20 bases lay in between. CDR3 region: CASSPKRSSGRYEQYF. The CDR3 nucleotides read TGTGCCAGCAGTCCCAAACGGTCCAGCGGCCGCTACGAGCAGTACTTC.

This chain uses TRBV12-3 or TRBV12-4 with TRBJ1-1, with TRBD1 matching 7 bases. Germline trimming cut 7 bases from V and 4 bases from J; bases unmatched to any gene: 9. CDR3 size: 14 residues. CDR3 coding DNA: TGTGCCAGCACCCTCGACAGGGATGGCACTGAAGCTTTCTTT. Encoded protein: CASTLDRDGTEAFF.

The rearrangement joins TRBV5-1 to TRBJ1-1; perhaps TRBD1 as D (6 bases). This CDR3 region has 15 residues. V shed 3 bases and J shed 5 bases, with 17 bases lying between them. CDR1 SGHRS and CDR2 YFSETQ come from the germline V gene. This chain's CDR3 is CASSSENPQGTEAFF. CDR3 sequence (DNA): TGCGCCAGCAGCTCCGAAAACCCACAGGGTACTGAAGCTTTCTTT.

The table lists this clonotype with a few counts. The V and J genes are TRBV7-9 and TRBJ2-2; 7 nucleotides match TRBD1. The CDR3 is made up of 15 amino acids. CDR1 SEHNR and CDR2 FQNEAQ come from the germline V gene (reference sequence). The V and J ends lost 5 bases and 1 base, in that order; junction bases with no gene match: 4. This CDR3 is CASSTYRGNTGELFF. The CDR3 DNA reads TGTGCCAGCAGCACCTACAGGGGGAACACCGGGGAGCTGTTTTTT.

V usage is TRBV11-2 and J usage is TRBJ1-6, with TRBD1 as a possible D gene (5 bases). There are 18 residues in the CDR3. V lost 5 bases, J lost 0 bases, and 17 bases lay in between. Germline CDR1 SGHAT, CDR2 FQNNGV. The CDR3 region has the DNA TGTGCCAGCAGCAAAAAGAGGCAGGGCCACTCCTATAATTCACCCCTCCACTTT. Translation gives CASSKKRQGHSYNSPLHF.

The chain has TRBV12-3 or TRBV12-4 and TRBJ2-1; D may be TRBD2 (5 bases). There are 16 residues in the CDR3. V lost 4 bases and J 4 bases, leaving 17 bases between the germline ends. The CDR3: CASSSLLGRAYNEQFF. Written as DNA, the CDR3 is TGTGCCAGCAGTTCCTTACTAGGTCGGGCATACAATGAGCAGTTCTTC.

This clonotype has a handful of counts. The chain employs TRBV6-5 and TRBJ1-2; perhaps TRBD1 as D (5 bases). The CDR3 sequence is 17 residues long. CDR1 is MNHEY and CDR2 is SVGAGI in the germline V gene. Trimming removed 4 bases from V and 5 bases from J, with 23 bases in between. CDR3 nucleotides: TGTGCCAGCAGTTTTAACCGGGACGTAAGCCCAGGTTATGGCTACACCTTC. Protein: CASSFNRDVSPGYGYTF.

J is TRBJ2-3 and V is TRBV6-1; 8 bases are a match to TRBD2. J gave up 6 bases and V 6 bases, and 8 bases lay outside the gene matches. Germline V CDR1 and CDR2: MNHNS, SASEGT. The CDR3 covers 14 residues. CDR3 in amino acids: CASRVGGASDTQYF. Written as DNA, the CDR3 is TGTGCCAGCAGAGTCGGGGGGGCCTCGGATACGCAGTATTTT.

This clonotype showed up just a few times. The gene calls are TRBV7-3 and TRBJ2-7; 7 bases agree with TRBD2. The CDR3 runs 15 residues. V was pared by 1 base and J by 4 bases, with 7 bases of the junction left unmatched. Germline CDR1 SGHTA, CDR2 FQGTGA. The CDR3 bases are TGTGCCAGCAGCTTAATGGCGGGGGTACCATACGAGCAGTACTTC. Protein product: CASSLMAGVPYEQYF.

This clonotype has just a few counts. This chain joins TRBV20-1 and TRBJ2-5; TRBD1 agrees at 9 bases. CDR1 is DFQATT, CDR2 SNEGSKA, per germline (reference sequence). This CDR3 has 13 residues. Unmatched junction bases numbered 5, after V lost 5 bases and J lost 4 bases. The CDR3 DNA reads TGCAGTGCTGAAACACAGGGGGCAGAGACCCAGTACTTC. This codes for CSAETQGAETQYF.

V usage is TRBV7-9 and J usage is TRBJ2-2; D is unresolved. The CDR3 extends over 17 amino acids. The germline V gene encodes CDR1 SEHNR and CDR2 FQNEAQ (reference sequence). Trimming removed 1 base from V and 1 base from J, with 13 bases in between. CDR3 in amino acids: CASSLGGAAQNTGELFF. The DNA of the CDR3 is TGTGCCAGCAGCTTAGGAGGTGCAGCCCAGAACACCGGGGAGCTGTTTTTT.